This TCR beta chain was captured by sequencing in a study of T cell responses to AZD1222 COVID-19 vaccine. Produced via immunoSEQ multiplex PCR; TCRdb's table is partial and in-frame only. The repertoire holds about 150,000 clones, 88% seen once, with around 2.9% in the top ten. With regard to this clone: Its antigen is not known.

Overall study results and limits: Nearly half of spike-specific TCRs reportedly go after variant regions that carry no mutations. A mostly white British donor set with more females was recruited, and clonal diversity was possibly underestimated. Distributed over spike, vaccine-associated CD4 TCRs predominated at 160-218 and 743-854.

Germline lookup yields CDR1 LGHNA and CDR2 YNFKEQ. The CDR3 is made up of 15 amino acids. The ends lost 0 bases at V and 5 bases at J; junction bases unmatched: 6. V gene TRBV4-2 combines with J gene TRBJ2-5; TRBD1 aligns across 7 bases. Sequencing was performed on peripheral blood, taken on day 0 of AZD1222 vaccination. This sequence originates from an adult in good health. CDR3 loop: CASSQDGIRGETQYF. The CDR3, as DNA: TGTGCCAGCAGCCAAGATGGGATCAGGGGGGAGACCCAGTACTTC.